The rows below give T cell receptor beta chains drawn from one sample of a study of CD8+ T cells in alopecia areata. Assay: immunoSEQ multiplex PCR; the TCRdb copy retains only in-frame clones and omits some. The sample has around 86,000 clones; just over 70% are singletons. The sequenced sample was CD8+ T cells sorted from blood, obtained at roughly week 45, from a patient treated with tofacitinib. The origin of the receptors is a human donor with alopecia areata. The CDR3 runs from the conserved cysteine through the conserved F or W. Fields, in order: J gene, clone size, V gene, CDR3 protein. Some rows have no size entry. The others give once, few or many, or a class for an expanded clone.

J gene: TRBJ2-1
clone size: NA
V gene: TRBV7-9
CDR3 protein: CASTVRELAGYNEQFF

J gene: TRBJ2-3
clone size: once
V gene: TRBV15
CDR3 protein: CATSTPDREIGTDTQYF

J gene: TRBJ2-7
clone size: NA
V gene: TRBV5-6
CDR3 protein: CASTLSGREAYEQYF

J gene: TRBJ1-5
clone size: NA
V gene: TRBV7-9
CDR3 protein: CASSGGGHPQHF

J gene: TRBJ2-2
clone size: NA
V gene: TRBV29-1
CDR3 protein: CSVDSGLTGELFF

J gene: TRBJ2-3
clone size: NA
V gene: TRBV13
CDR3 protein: CASSFGTRRDTQYF

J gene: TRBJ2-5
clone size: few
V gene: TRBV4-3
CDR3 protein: CAATGPKETQYF

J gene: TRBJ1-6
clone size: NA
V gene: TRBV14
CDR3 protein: CASNWGGNSPLHF

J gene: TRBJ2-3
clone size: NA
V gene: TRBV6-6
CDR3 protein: CASRLTDTQYF

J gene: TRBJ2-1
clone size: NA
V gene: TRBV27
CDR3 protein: CASSLYRGGNEQFF

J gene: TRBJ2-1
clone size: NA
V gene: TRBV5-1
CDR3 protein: CASKLASGADEQFF

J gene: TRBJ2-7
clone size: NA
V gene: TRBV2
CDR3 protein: CASSVIPYEQYF

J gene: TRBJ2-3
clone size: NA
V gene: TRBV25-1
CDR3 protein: CASNQDGGSTDTQYF

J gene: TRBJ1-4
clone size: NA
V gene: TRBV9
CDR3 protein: CASSADRVGATNEKLFF

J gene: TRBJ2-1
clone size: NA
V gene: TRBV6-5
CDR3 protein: CASSIDRGGNEQFF

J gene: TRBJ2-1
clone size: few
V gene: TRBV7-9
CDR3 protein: CASSFPLPNEQFF

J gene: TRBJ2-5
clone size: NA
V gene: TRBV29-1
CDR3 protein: CSGFMPGLAGVQETQYF

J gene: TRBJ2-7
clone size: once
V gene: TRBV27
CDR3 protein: CASSFGRVYEQYF

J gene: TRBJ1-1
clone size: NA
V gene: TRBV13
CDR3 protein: CASSLGENLGRAFF

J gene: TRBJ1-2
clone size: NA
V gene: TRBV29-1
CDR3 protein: CSVEYPGRYGYTF

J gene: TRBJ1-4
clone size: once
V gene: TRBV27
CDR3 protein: CASSDGTAYEKLFF

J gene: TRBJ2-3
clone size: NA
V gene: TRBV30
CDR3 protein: CAWSSASADTQYF

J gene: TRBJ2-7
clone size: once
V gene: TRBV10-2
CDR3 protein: CASSQGQGPYEQYF

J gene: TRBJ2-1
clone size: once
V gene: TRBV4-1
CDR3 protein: CASSQDLSGGFGEQFF

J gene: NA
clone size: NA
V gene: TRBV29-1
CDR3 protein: CSVEDKYEQYF

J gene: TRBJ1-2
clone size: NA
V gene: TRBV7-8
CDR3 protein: CASSLGLIGTGNYGYTF

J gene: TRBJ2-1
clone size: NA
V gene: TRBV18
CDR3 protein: CASSPPTSGGHEQFF

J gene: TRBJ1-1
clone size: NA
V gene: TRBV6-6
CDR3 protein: CASSYGAWGTEAFF

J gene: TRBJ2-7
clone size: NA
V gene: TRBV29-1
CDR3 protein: CSVEIGAYEQYF

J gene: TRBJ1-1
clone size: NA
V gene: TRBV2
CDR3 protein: CASTTGSRNTEAFF

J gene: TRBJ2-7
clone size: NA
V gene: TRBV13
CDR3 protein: CASSLRAGYEQYF

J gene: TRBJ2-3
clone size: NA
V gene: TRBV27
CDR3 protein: CASRDRGGDTQYF

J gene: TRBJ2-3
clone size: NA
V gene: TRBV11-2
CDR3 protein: CASSFRGGADTQYF

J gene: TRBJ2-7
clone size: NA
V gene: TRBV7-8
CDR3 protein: CASSYLAGDRIYEQYF

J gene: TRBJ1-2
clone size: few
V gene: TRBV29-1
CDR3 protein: CSVQEGNGYTF

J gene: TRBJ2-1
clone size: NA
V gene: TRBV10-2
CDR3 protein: CASTSGGASEQFF

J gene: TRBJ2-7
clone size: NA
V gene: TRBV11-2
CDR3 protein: CASSPGSEDYEQYF

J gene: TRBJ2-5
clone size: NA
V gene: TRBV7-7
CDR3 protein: CASSQTGGYGETQYF

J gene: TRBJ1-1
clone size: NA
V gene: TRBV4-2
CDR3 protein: CASSPYLTENTEAFF

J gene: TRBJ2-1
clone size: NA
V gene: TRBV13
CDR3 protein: CASSPRDPRSEQFF

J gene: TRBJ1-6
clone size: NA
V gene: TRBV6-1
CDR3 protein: CASSAGPYNSPLHF

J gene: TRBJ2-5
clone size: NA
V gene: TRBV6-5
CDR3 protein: CASSKGETQYF

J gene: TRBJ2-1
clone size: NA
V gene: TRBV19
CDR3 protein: CASSVRDPPPDEQFF

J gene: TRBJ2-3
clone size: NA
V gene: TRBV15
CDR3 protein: CATSGGQGASTDTQYF

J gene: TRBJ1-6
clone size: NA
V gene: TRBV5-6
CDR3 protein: CASSLWDSNSPLHF

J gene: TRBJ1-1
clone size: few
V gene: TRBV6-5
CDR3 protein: CASSYGRGSEAFF

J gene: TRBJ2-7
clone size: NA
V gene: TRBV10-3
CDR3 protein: CAILQGRGYF

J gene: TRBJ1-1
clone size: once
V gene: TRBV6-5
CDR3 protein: CASRSTEVNTEAFF

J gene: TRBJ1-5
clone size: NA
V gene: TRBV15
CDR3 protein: CATRLGQGGQPQHF

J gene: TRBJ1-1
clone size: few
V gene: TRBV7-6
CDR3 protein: CASSLSGLNTEAFF

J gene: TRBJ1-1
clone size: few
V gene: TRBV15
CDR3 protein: CATSSQGVQGRAFF

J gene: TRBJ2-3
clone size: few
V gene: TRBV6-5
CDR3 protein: CASSYRVAEGADTQYF

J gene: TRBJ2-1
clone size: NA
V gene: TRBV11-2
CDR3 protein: CASSLARAGYNEQFF